One and the same sample provided the 3 T cell receptor beta chains below, sequenced in a study of T-cell memory formation after mild COVID-19. A single record per CDR3 protein comes from TCRdb applying MiXCR to the 5' RACE reads. The sample lists hundreds of thousands of distinct CDR3 sequences, nearly 25% occurring once. Sequenced: PBMCs or a T cell subset sorted from them (not recorded which). The receptors originated from an adult woman who had mild COVID-19 (a few samples of this study predate the infection). Cell type and time point are not known.

The V and J genes are TRBV7-9 and TRBJ2-3; no firm D call. With 6 bases removed from V and 4 bases from J, the gap between germline ends came to 23 bases. Germline lookup yields CDR1 SEHNR and CDR2 FQNEAQ (reference sequence). CDR3 length equals 17 residues. CDR3 in amino acids: CASSPPPALSWADTQYF. Here the CDR3 DNA reads TGTGCCAGCAGTCCACCTCCGGCCCTCTCGTGGGCAGATACGCAGTATTTT.

The chain has TRBV4-1 and TRBJ2-3; D uncertain. The germline gives CDR1 MGHRA, CDR2 YSYEKL. This CDR3 region has 12 residues. Trimming removed 8 bases from V and 4 bases from J, with 10 bases in between. In DNA form, the CDR3 reads TGCGCCAGCGGGTACGCCGCAGATACGCAGTATTTT. The encoded protein is CASGYAADTQYF.

This chain uses TRBV20-1 with TRBJ2-5; D tentatively reads TRBD1 or TRBD2 (5 bases each). CDR3 length equals 14 residues. The germline V gene has CDR1 DFQATT and CDR2 SNEGSKA (reference sequence). V shed 3 bases and J shed 5 bases, with 16 bases lying between them. CDR3 in DNA: TGCAGTGCTAGGGTCGGGGCGGGTTCGGAGACCCAGTACTTC. This codes for CSARVGAGSETQYF.